This TCR beta chain was recorded in a study of cytomegalovirus exposure and HLA in healthy donors. Study overall: About 85 million unique TCRs from HLA-typed donors were held in an early release of data.

The PCR was carried out with 60 Vbeta primers and 13 Jbeta primers. Libraries were prepared by immunoSEQ multiplex PCR; TCRdb keeps only in-frame clonotypes and omits some of them. The sample lists over 100,000 clones, around three quarters seen once, with approximately 3.1% in the top ten. Germline V gives CDR1 PRHDT, CDR2 FYEKMQ (reference sequence). Trimming shortened V by 1 base and J by 2 bases, and 8 bases separated the two germline ends. This CDR3 is built from 14 residues. The chain uses TRBV13 and TRBJ1-2; TRBD1 is a possible D gene (6 bases). Sequenced material: PBMCs. The TCR originated in a woman between 18 and 30 years old in good health and CMV-seropositive. The CDR3 sequence: CASSLDQGNYGYTF. The CDR3 region has the DNA TGTGCCAGCAGCTTAGATCAGGGGAACTATGGCTACACCTTC. Full variable domain (rest looked up from reference TRBV13 and TRBJ1-2): AAGVIQSPRHLIKEKRETATLKCYPIPRHDTVYWYQQGPGQDPQFLISFYEKMQSDKGSIPDRFSAQQFSDYHSELNMSSLELGDSALYFCASSLDQGNYGYTFGSGTRLTVV.